This TCR beta chain was identified in a study of blood T cell repertoires in COVID-19. Germline CDR1 reads GTSNPN; CDR2 reads SVGIG (reference sequence). The V gene lost 3 bases and the J gene lost 8 bases, with 22 bases spanning the gap. The CDR3 is 15 amino acids. TCRdb's table, derived via immunoSEQ multiplex PCR, lists solely in-frame clones and lacks some. Here the sample spans a few hundred thousand clones, roughly four fifths being singletons. Sequenced material: PBMCs or T cells enriched from blood (not recorded which). The source of this sequence is a woman between 50 and 59 years old who had recovered from COVID-19. The chain is built from TRBV30 and TRBJ1-1, with TRBD1 as a possible D gene (6 bases). The DNA for the CDR3 is TGTGCCTGGAGCCGCCCACGGACAGTAAGCCCCGAAGCTTTCTTT. Encoded protein: CAWSRPRTVSPEAFF.